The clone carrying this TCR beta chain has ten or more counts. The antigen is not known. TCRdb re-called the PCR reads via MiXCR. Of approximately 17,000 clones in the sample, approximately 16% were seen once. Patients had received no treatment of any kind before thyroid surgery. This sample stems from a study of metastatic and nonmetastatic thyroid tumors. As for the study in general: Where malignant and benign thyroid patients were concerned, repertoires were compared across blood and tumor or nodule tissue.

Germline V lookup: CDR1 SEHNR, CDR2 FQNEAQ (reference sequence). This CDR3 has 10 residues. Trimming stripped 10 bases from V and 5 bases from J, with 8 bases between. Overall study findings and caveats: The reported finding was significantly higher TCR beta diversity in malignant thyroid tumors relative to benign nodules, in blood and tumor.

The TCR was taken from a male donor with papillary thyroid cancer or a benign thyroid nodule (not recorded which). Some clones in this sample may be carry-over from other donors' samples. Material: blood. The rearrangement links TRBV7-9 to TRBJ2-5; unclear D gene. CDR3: CATSMETQYF. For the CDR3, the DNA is TGTGCCACCTCGATGGAGACCCAGTACTTC.